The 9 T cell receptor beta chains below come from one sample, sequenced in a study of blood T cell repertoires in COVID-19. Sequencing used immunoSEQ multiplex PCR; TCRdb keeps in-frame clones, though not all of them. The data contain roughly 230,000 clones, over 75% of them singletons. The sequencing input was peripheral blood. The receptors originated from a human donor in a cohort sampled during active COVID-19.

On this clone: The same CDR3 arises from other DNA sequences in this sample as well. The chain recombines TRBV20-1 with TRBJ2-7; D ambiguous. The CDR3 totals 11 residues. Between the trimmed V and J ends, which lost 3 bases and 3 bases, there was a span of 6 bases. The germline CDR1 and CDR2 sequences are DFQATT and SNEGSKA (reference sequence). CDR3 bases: TGCAGTGCTAGTTCGGGCTACGAGCAGTACTTC. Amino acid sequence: CSASSGYEQYF.

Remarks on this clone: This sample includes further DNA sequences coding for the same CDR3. CDR3 in DNA: TGTGCCAGCAGTTACTCACTAGCCTACGAGCAGTACTTC. Its protein is CASSYSLAYEQYF. J is TRBJ2-7 and V is TRBV6-2 or TRBV6-3; a possible D gene is TRBD2 (5 bases). The CDR3 totals 13 residues. V was clipped by 0 bases and J by 2 bases, with 5 bases between them. The germline V gene encodes CDR1 MNHEY and CDR2 SVGEGT.

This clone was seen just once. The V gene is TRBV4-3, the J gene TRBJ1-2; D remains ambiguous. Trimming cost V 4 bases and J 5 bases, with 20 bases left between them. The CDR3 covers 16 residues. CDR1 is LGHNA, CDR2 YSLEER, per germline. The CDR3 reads CASSPTLGEAGYGYTF. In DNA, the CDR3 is TGCGCCAGCAGCCCGACCCTAGGTGAAGCGGGATATGGCTACACCTTC.

CDR3 residues: CASSMGLAGYNEQFF. The CDR3, as DNA: TGTGCCAGCAGTATGGGACTAGCGGGGTACAATGAGCAGTTCTTC. The V call is TRBV9, the J call TRBJ2-1; 13 bases agree with TRBD2. V trimming: 5 bases; J trimming: 4 bases; junction bases outside the gene matches: 3. The CDR3 runs to 15 residues. Germline CDR1 is SGDLS and CDR2 is YYNGEE.

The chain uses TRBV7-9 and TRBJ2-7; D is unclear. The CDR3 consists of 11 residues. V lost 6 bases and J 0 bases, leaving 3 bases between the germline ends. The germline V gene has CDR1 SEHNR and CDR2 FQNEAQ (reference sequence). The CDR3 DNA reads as TGTGCCAGCAGGAGCTCCTACGAGCAGTACTTC. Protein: CASRSSYEQYF.

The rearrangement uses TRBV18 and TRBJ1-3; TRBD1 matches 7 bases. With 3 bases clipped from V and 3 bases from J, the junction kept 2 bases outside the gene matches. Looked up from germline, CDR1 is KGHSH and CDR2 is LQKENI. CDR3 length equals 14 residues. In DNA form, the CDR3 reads TGTGCCAGCTCACCGGGGACAGTTGGAAACACCATATATTTT. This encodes CASSPGTVGNTIYF.

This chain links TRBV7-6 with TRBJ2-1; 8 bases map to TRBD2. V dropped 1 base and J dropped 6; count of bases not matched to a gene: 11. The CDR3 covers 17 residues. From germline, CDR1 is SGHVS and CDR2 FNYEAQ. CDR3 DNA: TGTGCCAGCAGCTTAGGAGCGGGAGTCAGCTTGAGCAATGAGCAGTTCTTC. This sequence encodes CASSLGAGVSLSNEQFF. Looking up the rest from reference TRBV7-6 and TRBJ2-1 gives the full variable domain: GAGVSQSPRYKVTKRGQDVALRCDPISGHVSLYWYRQALGQGPEFLTYFNYEAQQDKSGLPNDRFSAERPEGSISTLTIQRTEQRDSAMYRCASSLGAGVSLSNEQFFGPGTRLTVL.

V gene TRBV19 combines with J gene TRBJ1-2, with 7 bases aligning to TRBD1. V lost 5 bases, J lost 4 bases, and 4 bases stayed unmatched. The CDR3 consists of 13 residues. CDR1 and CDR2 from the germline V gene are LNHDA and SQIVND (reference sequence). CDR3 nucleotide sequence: TGTGCCAGTAGTCAGACAGGGCTCTATGGCTACACCTTC. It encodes CASSQTGLYGYTF.

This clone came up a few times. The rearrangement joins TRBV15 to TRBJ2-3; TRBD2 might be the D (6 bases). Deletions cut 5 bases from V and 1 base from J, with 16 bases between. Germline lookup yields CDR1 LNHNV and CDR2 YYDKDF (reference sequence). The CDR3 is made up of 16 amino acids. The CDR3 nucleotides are TGTGCCACCAGCCCGACCACCGGGACTGGCACAGATACGCAGTATTTT. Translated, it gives CATSPTTGTGTDTQYF.